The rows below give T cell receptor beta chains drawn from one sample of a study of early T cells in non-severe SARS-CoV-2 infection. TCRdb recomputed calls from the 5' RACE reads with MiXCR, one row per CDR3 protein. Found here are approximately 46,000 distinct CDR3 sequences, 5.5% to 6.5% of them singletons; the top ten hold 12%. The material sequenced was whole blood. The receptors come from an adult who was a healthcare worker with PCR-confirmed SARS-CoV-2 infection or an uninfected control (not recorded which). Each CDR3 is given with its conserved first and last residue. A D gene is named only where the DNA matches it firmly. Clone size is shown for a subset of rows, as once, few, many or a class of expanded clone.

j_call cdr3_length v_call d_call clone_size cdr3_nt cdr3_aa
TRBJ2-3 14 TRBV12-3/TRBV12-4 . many TGTGCCAGCAACAGACTAGTTGGCAAAGATACGCAGTATTTT CASNRLVGKDTQYF
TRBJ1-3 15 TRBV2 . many TGTGCCAGCAGTGAAGTCAGGGCCTCTGGAAACACCATATATTTT CASSEVRASGNTIYF
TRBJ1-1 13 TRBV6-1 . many TGTGCCACTCTTGTGGGGGCCTACACTGAAGCTTTCTTT CATLVGAYTEAFF
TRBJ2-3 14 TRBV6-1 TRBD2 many TGTGCCAGCAGTGGTAGCGGGGGCACAGATACGCAGTATTTT CASSGSGGTDTQYF
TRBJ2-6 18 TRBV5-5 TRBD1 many TGTGCCAGCAGCTTACGGGACAGCTCCGCTCTCGGGGCCAACGTCCTGACTTTC CASSLRDSSALGANVLTF
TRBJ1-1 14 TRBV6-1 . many TGTGCCAGCAGTGATCAGGGGAGGGGCACTGAAGCTTTCTTT CASSDQGRGTEAFF
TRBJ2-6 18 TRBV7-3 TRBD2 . TGTGCCAGCAGCCCCCTGCGGCTAGCGGATTCTGGGGCCAACGTCCTGACTTTC CASSPLRLADSGANVLTF
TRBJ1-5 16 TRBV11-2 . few TGTGCCAGCAGCTCCCTAGGAGGAGATAGCAATCAGCCCCAGCATTTT CASSSLGGDSNQPQHF
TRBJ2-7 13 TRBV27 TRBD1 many TGTGCCAGCAAGACAGGGGGTTTTGGGGAGCAGTACTTC CASKTGGFGEQYF
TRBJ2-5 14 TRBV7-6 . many TGTGCCAGCACCAAGGGGGGCTCACAAGAGACCCAGTACTTC CASTKGGSQETQYF